Here is one TCR beta chain with its context. This sample includes further DNA sequences coding for the same CDR3. This entry comes from a study of blood T cell repertoires in COVID-19. Study-level background: PBMCs, B-cell-depleted T cells, or T cells provided the cDNA or gDNA that made up the material.

How the authors handled the data: Reference gene primers were amplified, and this amplification served to estimate nucleated cell counts. Assay used: immunoSEQ multiplex PCR; TCRdb lists only in-frame clones, some missing. The V and J calls and clone size were taken over from that table, and D and trimming were inferred from the DNA. This sample has about 310,000 clones; 80% to 90% occur once, and the top ten carry 1%. J was trimmed by 4 bases and V by 3 bases; bases with no gene match: 5. Germline V gene sequence: CDR1 SGHTA, CDR2 FQGTGA. The CDR3 is 15 residues long. Sequenced input: peripheral blood. The clonotype originates from a man aged 45-65 years with active or convalescent COVID-19. V usage is TRBV7-3 and J usage is TRBJ2-1, with 8 bases fitting TRBD2. The CDR3 DNA follows: TGTGCCAGCAGCTTTTCGGGAGGGGGTTACAATGAGCAGTTCTTC. Amino acid sequence: CASSFSGGGYNEQFF. The whole variable domain, filled in from reference TRBV7-3 and TRBJ2-1, reads GAGVSQTPSNKVTEKGKYVELRCDPISGHTALYWYRQSLGQGPEFLIYFQGTGAADDSGLPNDRFFAVRPEGSVSTLKIQRTERGDSAVYLCASSFSGGGYNEQFFGPGTRLTVL.